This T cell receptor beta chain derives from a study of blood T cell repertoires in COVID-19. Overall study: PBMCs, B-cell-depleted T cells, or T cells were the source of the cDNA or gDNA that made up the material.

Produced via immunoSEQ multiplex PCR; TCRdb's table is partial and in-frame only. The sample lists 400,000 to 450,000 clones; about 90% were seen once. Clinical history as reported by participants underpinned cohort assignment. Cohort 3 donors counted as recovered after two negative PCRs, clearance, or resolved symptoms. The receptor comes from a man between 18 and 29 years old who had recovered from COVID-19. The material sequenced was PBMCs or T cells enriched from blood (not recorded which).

The CDR3 protein is CASSTFGEGVTSPLHF. DNA for the CDR3: TGTGCCAGCAGCACCTTTGGCGAGGGAGTTACTTCACCCCTCCACTTT. The genes are TRBV5-8 and TRBJ1-6, with D uncertain. Trimming removed 4 bases at V and 9 bases at J, with 20 bases between. This CDR3 has 16 residues. Germline V CDR1 and CDR2: SGHTS, YDEGEE. Complete variable domain (other parts from reference TRBV5-8 and TRBJ1-6): EAGVTQSPTHLIKTRGQQATLRCSPISGHTSVYWYQQALGLGLQFLLWYDEGEERNRGNFPPRFSGRQFPNYSSELNVNALELEDSALYLCASSTFGEGVTSPLHFGNGTRLTVT.